A selection of T cell receptor beta chains follows, all from one sample in a study of shared clonotypes between healthy human individuals. Sequencing used immunoSEQ multiplex PCR; TCRdb keeps in-frame clones, though not all of them. In the table there are around 510,000 clones, 95% to 97% of which are singletons. What was sequenced was naive CD4+ T cells sorted from blood. These receptors came from a woman in her 30s in good health. CDR3s include the opening cysteine and the closing phenylalanine or tryptophan. The D gene is left open where the match is weak. Clone sizes are given selectively: once, few, many, or a class where the clone is expanded.

>TRBV4-2|NA|TRBJ2-3|NA
CASSQESSSRSADTQYF
TGTGCCAGCAGCCAAGAAAGTTCCAGCAGGAGCGCAGATACGCAGTATTTT
>TRBV6-6|NA|TRBJ1-2|NA
CASSYPPQDYGYTF
TGTGCCAGCAGTTACCCTCCCCAGGACTATGGCTACACCTTC
>TRBV28|NA|TRBJ2-7|NA
CASSFMNYEQYF
TGTGCCAGCAGTTTCATGAACTACGAGCAGTACTTC
>TRBV4-2|NA|TRBJ2-5|NA
CASSQAPVDGWETQYF
TGTGCCAGCAGCCAGGCCCCCGTTGATGGGTGGGAGACCCAGTACTTC
>TRBV7-9|NA|TRBJ1-2|NA
CASSPGPSYTF
TGTGCCAGCAGCCCCGGACCTAGCTACACCTTC
>TRBV7-8|NA|TRBJ1-3|NA
CASSHRTVGNTIYF
TGTGCCAGCAGCCACAGGACAGTTGGAAACACCATATATTTT
>TRBV19|NA|TRBJ2-1|NA
CASSIRGRNEQFF
TGTGCCAGTAGTATCCGAGGGAGAAATGAGCAGTTCTTC
>TRBV15|NA|TRBJ2-1|NA
CATSNRGWGRPSSYNEQFF
TGTGCCACCAGCAATAGAGGCTGGGGGAGACCTAGCTCCTACAATGAGCAGTTCTTC
>TRBV6-1|NA|TRBJ2-1|TRBD2
CASSEVVLAGVNEQFF
TGTGCCAGCAGTGAAGTCGTGCTAGCGGGAGTGAATGAGCAGTTCTTC
>TRBV27|NA|TRBJ1-1|TRBD1
CASNLQGRGTEAFF
TGTGCCAGCAACCTACAGGGGAGAGGGACTGAAGCTTTCTTT
>TRBV5-1|NA|TRBJ2-3|TRBD1
CASREDRVTDTQYF
TGCGCCAGCAGGGAGGACAGGGTAACAGATACGCAGTATTTT
>TRBV2|NA|TRBJ1-5|TRBD1
CASKPGQGQYQPQHF
TGTGCCAGCAAACCGGGACAGGGGCAATATCAGCCCCAGCATTTT
>TRBV15|NA|TRBJ1-6|NA
CATSRVMGKIDNSPLHF
TGTGCCACCAGCAGAGTGATGGGAAAGATAGATAATTCACCCCTCCACTTT
>TRBV11-3|NA|TRBJ2-1|TRBD2
CASSPGTSGRVNEQFF
TGTGCCAGCAGCCCCGGGACTAGCGGGAGAGTCAATGAGCAGTTCTTC
>TRBV28|NA|TRBJ1-3|NA
CASSEGGQVSGNTIYF
TGTGCCAGCAGTGAGGGAGGGCAGGTCTCTGGAAACACCATATATTTT
>TRBV28|NA|TRBJ2-6|NA
CASHSGSGANVLTF
TGTGCCAGCCATTCGGGCTCTGGGGCCAACGTCCTGACTTTC
>TRBV6-1|NA|TRBJ1-5|NA
CASSERKGNRDQPQHF
TGTGCCAGCAGTGAGCGGAAAGGGAACAGGGATCAGCCCCAGCATTTT
>TRBV7-2|NA|TRBJ2-7|NA
CASSPTGLEPREQYF
TGTGCCAGCAGCCCAACAGGGTTGGAGCCTCGCGAGCAGTACTTC
>TRBV6-5|NA|TRBJ1-4|NA
CASSNVANEKLFF
TGTGCCAGCAGTAATGTAGCTAATGAAAAACTGTTTTTT
>TRBV11-2|NA|TRBJ1-2|NA
CASSSRSYGYTF
TGTGCCAGCAGCTCTCGGAGCTATGGCTACACCTTC
>TRBV7-2|NA|TRBJ2-3|TRBD2
CASSSTAGTSGRATDTQYF
TGTGCCAGCAGCTCCACTGCCGGGACTAGCGGGAGGGCCACAGATACGCAGTATTTT
>TRBV4-1|NA|TRBJ2-6|NA
CASSQRGGGNYFSGANVLTF
TGCGCCAGCAGCCAAAGGGGAGGTGGAAATTACTTCTCTGGGGCCAACGTCCTGACTTTC
>TRBV27|NA|TRBJ1-1|NA
CASSLLLPRPGNTEAFF
TGTGCCAGCAGTCTTCTACTGCCGAGACCAGGCAACACTGAAGCTTTCTTT
>TRBV19|NA|TRBJ2-4|NA
CASSPPSNIQYF
TGTGCCAGTAGCCCCCCCTCTAACATTCAGTACTTC
>TRBV18|NA|TRBJ1-1|TRBD1
CASSPPGSTGGTEAFF
TGTGCCAGCTCACCACCGGGCTCGACAGGGGGCACTGAAGCTTTCTTT
>TRBV15|NA|TRBJ2-3|TRBD2
CATSRDRRERGFTDTQYF
TGTGCCACCAGCAGAGATCGCCGTGAGCGGGGGTTCACAGATACGCAGTATTTT
>TRBV18|NA|TRBJ1-4|NA
CASSPQGNNEKLFF
TGTGCCAGCTCACCACAGGGAAATAATGAAAAACTGTTTTTT
>TRBV5-1|NA|TRBJ1-4|TRBD1
CASSWTGGNEKLFF
TGCGCCAGCAGCTGGACAGGGGGAAATGAAAAACTGTTTTTT
>TRBV28|once|TRBJ2-1|TRBD2
CASRKAGGPFHTSEQFF
TGTGCCAGCAGAAAGGCGGGAGGGCCTTTTCATACCTCTGAGCAGTTCTTC
>TRBV28|NA|TRBJ2-5|TRBD1
CASSLRPGQGEETQYF
TGTGCCAGCAGTTTACGACCAGGACAGGGAGAAGAGACCCAGTACTTC
>TRBV7-3|NA|TRBJ2-3|NA
CASSLTEDTQYF
TGTGCCAGCAGCCTCACTGAAGATACGCAGTATTTT
>TRBV18|NA|TRBJ2-5|NA
CASSPSGNQETQYF
TGTGCCAGCTCACCATCGGGGAATCAAGAGACCCAGTACTTC
>TRBV7-8|NA|TRBJ1-5|TRBD1
CASSLGQGVEPQHF
TGTGCCAGCAGCTTGGGACAGGGTGTTGAACCCCAGCATTTT
>TRBV11-2|once|TRBJ2-7|NA
CASSPRLEGPYEQYF
TGTGCCAGCAGCCCTCGGCTCGAGGGGCCCTACGAGCAGTACTTC
>TRBV28|NA|TRBJ1-3|NA
CASSPEVTTLFSGNTIYF
TGTGCCAGCAGTCCTGAGGTGACAACTCTCTTCTCTGGAAACACCATATATTTT
>TRBV7-9|NA|TRBJ2-7|NA
CASSLDGTQSYEQYF
TGTGCCAGCAGTCTAGACGGGACCCAATCCTACGAGCAGTACTTC
>TRBV14|NA|TRBJ2-5|TRBD2
CASSQVWASGRMGQETQYF
TGTGCCAGCAGCCAAGTTTGGGCTAGCGGGAGAATGGGGCAAGAGACCCAGTACTTC
>TRBV12-1|NA|TRBJ2-6|NA
CASSFGVYRATSGANVLTF
TGTGCCAGCAGCTTCGGGGTATACAGGGCAACGTCTGGGGCCAACGTCCTGACTTTC
>TRBV28|NA|TRBJ2-7|TRBD2
CASRTGGFSYEQYF
TGTGCCAGCAGGACCGGGGGGTTCTCCTACGAGCAGTACTTC
>TRBV7-6|NA|TRBJ2-5|NA
CASSLGFSGQETQYF
TGTGCCAGCAGCTTAGGTTTCAGCGGGCAAGAGACCCAGTACTTC